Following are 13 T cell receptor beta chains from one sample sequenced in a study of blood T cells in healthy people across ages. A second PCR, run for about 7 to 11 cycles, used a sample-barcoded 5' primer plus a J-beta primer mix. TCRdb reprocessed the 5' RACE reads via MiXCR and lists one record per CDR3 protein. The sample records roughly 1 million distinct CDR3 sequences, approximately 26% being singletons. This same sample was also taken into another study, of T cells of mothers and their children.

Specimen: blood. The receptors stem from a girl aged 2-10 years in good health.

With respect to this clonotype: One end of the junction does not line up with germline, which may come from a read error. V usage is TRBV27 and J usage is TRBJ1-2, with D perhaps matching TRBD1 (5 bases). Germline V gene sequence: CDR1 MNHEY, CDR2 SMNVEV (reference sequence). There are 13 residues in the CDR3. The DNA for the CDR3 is TGTGCCAGCGGTTTTGGGACGAACTATGGCTACACCTTC. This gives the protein CASGFGTNYGYTF.

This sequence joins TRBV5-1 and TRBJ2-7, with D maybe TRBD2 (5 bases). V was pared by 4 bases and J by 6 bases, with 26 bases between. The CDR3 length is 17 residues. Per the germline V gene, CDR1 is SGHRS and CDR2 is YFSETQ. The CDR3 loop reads CASSRSLFDETMREQYF. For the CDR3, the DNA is TGCGCCAGCAGCAGGTCCCTGTTTGACGAGACTATGCGCGAGCAGTACTTC.

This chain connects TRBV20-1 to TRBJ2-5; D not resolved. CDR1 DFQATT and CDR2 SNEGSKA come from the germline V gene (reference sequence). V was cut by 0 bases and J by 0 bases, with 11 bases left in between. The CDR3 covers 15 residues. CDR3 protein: CSARDHRPYQETQYF. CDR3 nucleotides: TGCAGTGCTAGAGATCACCGGCCGTACCAAGAGACCCAGTACTTC.

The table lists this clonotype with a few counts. The CDR3 loop is CATSDSGEGETGEQYF. CDR3 DNA sequence: TGTGCCACCAGTGATTCAGGGGAGGGGGAGACTGGCGAGCAGTACTTC. The rearrangement joins TRBV24-1 to TRBJ2-7; a weak D match, TRBD2 (7 bases). This CDR3 has 16 amino acids. Germline V gene lookup returns CDR1 KGHDR and CDR2 SFDVKD. The ends were cut back, 2 bases at V and 6 bases at J, with 19 bases in the middle.

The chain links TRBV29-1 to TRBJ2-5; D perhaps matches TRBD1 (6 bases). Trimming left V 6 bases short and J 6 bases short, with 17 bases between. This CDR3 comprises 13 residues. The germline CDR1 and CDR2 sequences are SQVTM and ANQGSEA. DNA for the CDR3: TGCAGCGTAATGTCGACAGGATATCAGACCCAGTACTTC. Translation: CSVMSTGYQTQYF.

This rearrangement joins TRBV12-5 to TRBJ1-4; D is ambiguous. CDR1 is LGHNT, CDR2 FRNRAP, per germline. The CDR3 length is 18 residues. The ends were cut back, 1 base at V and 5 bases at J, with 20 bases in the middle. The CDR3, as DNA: TGTGCTAGTGGTTTGGGTCCCCCCCACGGACTGGGGAATGAAAAACTGTTTTTT. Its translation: CASGLGPPHGLGNEKLFF.

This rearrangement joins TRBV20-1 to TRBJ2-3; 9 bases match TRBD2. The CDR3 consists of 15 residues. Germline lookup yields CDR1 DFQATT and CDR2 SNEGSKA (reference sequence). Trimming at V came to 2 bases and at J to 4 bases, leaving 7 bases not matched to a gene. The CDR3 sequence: CSARIGTSKADTQYF. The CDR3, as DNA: TGCAGTGCTAGAATCGGGACTAGCAAGGCAGATACGCAGTATTTT.

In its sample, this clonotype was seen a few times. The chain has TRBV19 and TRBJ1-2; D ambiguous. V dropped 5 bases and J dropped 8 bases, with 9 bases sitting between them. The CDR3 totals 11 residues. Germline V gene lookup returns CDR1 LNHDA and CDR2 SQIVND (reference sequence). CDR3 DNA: TGTGCCAGTAGTTGGATCTACGGCTACACCTTC. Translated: CASSWIYGYTF.

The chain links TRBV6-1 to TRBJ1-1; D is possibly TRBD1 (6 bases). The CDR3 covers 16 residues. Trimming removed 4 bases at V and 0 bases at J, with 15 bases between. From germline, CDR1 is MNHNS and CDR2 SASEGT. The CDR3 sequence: CASSAFYRAVNTEAFF. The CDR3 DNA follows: TGTGCCAGCAGTGCCTTCTACAGGGCGGTGAACACTGAAGCTTTCTTT.

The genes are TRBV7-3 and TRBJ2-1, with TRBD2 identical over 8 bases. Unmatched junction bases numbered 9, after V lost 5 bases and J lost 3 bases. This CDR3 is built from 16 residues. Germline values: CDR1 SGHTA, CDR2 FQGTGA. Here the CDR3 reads CASSPIAGYNYNEQFF. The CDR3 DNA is TGTGCCAGCAGCCCGATAGCGGGATATAACTACAATGAGCAGTTCTTC.

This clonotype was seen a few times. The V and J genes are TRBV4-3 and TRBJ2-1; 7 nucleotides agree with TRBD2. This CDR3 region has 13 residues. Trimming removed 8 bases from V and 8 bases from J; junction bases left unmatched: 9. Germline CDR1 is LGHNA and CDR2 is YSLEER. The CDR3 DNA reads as TGCGCCAGCGGGCTGGGGCGGGGGTATGAGCAGTTCTTC. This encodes CASGLGRGYEQFF.

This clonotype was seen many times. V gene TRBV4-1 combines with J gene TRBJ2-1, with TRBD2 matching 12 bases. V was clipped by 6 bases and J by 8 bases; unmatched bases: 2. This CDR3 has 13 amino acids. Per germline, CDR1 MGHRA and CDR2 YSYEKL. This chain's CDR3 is CASRLAGGDEQFF. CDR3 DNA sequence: TGCGCCAGCAGACTAGCGGGGGGCGATGAGCAGTTCTTC.

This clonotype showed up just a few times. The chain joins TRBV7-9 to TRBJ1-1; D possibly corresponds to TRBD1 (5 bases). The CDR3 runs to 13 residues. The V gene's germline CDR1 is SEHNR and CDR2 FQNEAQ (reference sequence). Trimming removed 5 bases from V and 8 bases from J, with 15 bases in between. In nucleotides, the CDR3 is TGTGCCAGCAGCCCTGTGGGGGGGTCAGAAGCTTTCTTT. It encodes CASSPVGGSEAFF.